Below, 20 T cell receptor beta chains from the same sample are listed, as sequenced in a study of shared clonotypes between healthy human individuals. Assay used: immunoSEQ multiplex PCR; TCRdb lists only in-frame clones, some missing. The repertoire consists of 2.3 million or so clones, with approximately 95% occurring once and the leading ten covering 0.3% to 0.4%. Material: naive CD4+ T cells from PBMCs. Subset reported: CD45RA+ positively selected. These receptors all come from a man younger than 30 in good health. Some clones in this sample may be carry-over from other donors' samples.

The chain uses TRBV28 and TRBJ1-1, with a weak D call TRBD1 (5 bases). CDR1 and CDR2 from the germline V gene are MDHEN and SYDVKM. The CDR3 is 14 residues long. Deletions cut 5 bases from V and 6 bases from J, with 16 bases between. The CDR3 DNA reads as TGTGCCAGCAGTCGACCCTTAGGGGTTTCTGAAGCTTTCTTT. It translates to CASSRPLGVSEAFF.

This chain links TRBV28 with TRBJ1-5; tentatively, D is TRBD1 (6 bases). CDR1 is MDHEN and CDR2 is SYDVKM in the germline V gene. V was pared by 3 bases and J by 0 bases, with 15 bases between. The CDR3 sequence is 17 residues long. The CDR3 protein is CASSFKTGQSSNQPQHF. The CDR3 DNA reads TGTGCCAGCAGTTTCAAAACTGGACAGTCTAGCAATCAGCCCCAGCATTTT.

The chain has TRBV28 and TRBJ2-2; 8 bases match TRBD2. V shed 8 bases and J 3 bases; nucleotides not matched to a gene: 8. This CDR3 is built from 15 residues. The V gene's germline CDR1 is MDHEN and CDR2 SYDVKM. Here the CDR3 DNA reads TGTGCCAGCCACAAGGCGGGAGGACACACCGGGGAGCTGTTTTTT. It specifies CASHKAGGHTGELFF.

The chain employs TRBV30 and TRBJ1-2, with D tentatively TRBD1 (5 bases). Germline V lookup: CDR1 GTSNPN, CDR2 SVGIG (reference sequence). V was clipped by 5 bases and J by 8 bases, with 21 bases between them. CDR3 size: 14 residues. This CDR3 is CAWGRDANSRGYTF. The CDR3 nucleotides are TGTGCCTGGGGACGGGACGCCAACTCACGGGGCTACACCTTC.

The DNA for the CDR3 is TGTGCCAGCAGCGGGACAGGGTCCTATGGCTACACCTTC. Amino acid sequence: CASSGTGSYGYTF. V gene TRBV7-9 combines with J gene TRBJ1-2, with TRBD1 matching 9 bases. Germline loops: CDR1 SEHNR, CDR2 FQNEAQ (reference sequence). The CDR3 totals 13 residues. The ends lost 5 bases at V and 4 bases at J; junction bases unmatched: 2.

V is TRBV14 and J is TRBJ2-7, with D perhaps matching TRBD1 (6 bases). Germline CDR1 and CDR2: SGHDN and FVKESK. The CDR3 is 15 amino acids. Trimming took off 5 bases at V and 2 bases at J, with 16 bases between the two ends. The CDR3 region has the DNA TGTGCCAGCAGCTACCAACCCCGGACAGCCTACGAGCAGTACTTC. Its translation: CASSYQPRTAYEQYF.

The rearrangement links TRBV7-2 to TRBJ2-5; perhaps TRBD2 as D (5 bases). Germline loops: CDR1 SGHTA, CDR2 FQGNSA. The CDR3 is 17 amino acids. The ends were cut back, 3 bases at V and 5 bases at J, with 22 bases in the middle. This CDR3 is CASSLTGSRALQETQYF. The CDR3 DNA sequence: TGTGCCAGCAGCTTGACGGGATCAAGGGCACTTCAGGAGACCCAGTACTTC.

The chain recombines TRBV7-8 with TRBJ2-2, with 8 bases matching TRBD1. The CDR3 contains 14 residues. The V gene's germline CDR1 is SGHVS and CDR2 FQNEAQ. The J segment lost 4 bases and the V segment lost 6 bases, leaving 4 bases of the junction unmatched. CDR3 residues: CASSSTGATGELFF. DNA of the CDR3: TGTGCCAGCAGTTCGACAGGGGCCACCGGGGAGCTGTTTTTT.

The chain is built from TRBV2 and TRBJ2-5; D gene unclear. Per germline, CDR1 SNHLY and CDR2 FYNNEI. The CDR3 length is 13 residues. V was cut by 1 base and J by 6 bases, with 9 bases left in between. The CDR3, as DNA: TGTGCCAGCAGTGAAGGTAGCTGGCAGACCCAGTACTTC. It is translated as CASSEGSWQTQYF. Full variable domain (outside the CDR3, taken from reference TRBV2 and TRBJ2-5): EPEVTQTPSHQVTQMGQEVILRCVPISNHLYFYWYRQILGQKVEFLVSFYNNEISEKSEIFDDQFSVERPDGSNFTLKIRSTKLEDSAMYFCASSEGSWQTQYFGPGTRLLVL.

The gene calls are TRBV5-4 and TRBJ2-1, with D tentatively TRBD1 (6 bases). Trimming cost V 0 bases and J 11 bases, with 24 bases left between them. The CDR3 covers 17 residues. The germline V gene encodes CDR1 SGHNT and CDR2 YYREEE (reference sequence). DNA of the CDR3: TGTGCCAGCAGCTTGGTAGTGGGGAACTCGTTTGACAGGAAGCAGTTCTTC. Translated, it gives CASSLVVGNSFDRKQFF.

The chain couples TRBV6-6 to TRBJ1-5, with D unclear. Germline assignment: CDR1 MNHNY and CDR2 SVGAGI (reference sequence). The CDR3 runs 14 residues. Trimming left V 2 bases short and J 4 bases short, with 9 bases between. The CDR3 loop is CASSYESPNQPQHF. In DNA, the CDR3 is TGTGCCAGCAGTTACGAATCCCCTAATCAGCCCCAGCATTTT.

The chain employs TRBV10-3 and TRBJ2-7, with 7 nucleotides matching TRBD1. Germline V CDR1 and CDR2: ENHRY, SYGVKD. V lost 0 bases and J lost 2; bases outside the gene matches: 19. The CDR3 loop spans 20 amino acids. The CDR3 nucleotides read TGTGCCATCAGTGAGTCCCAAATGAGGGGGCAACCCCTCTTTACCTACGAGCAGTACTTC. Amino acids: CAISESQMRGQPLFTYEQYF.

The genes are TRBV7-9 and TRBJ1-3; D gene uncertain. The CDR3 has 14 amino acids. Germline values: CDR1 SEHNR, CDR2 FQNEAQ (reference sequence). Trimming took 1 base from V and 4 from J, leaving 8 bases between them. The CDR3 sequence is CASSLVPGGNTIYF. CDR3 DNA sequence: TGTGCCAGCAGCTTAGTACCAGGAGGAAACACCATATATTTT.

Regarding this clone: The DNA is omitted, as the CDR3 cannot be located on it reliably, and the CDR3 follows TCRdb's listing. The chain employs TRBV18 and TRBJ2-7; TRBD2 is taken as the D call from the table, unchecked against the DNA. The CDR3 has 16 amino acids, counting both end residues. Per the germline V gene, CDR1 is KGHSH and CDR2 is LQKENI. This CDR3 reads CASSVSGPGLANEQYF.

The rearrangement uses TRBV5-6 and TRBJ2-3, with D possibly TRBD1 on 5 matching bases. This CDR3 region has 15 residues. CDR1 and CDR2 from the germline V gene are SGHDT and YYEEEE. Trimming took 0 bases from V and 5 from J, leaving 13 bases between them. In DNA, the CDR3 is TGTGCCAGCAGCTTGGGGGGCGGCTCGGGAGATACGCAGTATTTT. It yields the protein CASSLGGGSGDTQYF.

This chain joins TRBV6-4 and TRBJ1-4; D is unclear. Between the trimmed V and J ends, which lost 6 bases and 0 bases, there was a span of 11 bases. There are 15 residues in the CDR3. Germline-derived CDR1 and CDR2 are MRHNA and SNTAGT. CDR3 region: CASRRTVATNEKLFF. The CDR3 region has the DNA TGTGCCAGCAGGAGGACTGTAGCAACTAATGAAAAACTGTTTTTT.

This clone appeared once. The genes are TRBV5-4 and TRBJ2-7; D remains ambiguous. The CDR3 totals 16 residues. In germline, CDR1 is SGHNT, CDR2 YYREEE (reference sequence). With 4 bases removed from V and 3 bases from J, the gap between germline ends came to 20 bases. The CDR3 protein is CASSHPKGSGDYEQYF. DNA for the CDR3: TGTGCCAGCAGCCACCCGAAAGGAAGTGGAGACTACGAGCAGTACTTC.

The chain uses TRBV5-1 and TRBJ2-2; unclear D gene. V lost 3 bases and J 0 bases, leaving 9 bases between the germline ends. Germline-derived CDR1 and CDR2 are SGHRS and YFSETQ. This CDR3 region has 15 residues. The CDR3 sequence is CASSSDLTNTGELFF. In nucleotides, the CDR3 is TGCGCCAGCAGCTCGGACCTAACGAACACCGGGGAGCTGTTTTTT.

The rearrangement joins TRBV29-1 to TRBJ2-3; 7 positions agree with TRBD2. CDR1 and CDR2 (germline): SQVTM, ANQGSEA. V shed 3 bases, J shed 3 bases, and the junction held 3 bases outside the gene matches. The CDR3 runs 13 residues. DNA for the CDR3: TGCAGCGTTGATGGCGGGAGAACAGATACGCAGTATTTT. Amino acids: CSVDGGRTDTQYF.

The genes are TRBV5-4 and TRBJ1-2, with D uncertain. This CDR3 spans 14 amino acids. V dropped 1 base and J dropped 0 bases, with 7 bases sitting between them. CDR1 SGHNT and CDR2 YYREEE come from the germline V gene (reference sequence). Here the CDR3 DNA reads TGTGCCAGCAGCTTGATAGGGTCTAACTATGGCTACACCTTC. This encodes CASSLIGSNYGYTF.